The following is a TCR beta chain sequence with its context. This record comes from a study of blood T cell repertoires in COVID-19. Across the study: COVID-19 samples from acute and convalescent phases originated in the United States, Italy and Spain. T cells, B-cell-depleted T cells, or PBMCs supplied cDNA or gDNA.

Per germline, CDR1 SGHAT and CDR2 FQNNGV. Trimming removed 4 bases at V and 2 bases at J, with 14 bases between. This CDR3 comprises 15 residues. The authors' processing: Reference gene primer amplification gave nucleated cell count estimates. Data came from immunoSEQ multiplex PCR; TCRdb stores just in-frame clones and leaves some out. That table furnishes V, J and clone size, whereas the DNA furnished D and trimming. The table records 75,000 to 100,000 clones, roughly 83% of them present only once. This TCR was sampled from a human donor in a cohort sampled during active COVID-19. This rearrangement joins TRBV11-2 to TRBJ1-1; no clear D gene. Input material: peripheral blood. The CDR3: CASSSTRWSNTEAFF. Here the CDR3 DNA reads TGTGCCAGCAGCTCGACTCGCTGGTCTAACACTGAAGCTTTCTTT.